Included here is one T cell receptor beta chain sequence, with context. Its antigen is still unknown. The PCR made use of 60 Vbeta and 13 Jbeta primers. TCRdb's copy holds only in-frame clones and misses some; the assay was immunoSEQ multiplex PCR. Seen here are 90,000 to 120,000 clones, roughly 71% observed once, and the top ten hold roughly a tenth. The record originates from a study of cytomegalovirus exposure and HLA in healthy donors. Study results and limitations: Productive status was seen about 90% or about 30% of the time for most TCR beta V segments in an earlier analysis. Rare sequences made up most TCRs, while some public TCRs were found in many donors.

The sample consisted of PBMCs. This clonotype was obtained from a man aged 35 to 55 in good health and CMV-seropositive.

In DNA form, the CDR3 reads TGTGCCAGCAGCCCCGTGGGGCCCTTAACTAACTATGGCTACACCTTC. Encoded protein: CASSPVGPLTNYGYTF. V is TRBV7-3 and J is TRBJ1-2; D might be TRBD1 (5 bases). The CDR3 length is 16 residues. Germline V lookup: CDR1 SGHTA, CDR2 FQGTGA. The germline V and J ends were trimmed by 5 bases and 0 bases, with 16 bases remaining between them. Together with reference TRBV7-3 and TRBJ1-2, the CDR3 gives the full variable domain: GAGVSQTPSNKVTEKGKYVELRCDPISGHTALYWYRQSLGQGPEFLIYFQGTGAADDSGLPNDRFFAVRPEGSVSTLKIQRTERGDSAVYLCASSPVGPLTNYGYTFGSGTRLTVV.